These T cell receptor beta chains were read from a single sample in a study of T cell responses to AZD1222 COVID-19 vaccine. The assay was immunoSEQ multiplex PCR, and TCRdb's table has in-frame clones only and misses some. The table lists around 100,000 clones, about 88% of them singletons. The starting material was peripheral blood, obtained on day 0 of AZD1222 vaccination. These receptors all come from an adult in good health. The conserved cysteine and the conserved F or W are not part of the CDR3 here. The order of the fields is J gene, CDR3 length, V gene, CDR3 protein.

j_call: TRBJ2-3; cdr3_length: 10; v_call: TRBV24-1; cdr3_aa: ATSAGTDTQY
j_call: TRBJ1-1; cdr3_length: 13; v_call: TRBV6-5; cdr3_aa: ASSYSRQGDTEAF
j_call: TRBJ1-6; cdr3_length: 12; v_call: TRBV7-2; cdr3_aa: ASSQTGGGSPLH
j_call: TRBJ1-2; cdr3_length: 12; v_call: TRBV19; cdr3_aa: ASSRGQGDYGYT
j_call: TRBJ2-3; cdr3_length: 14; v_call: TRBV4-2; cdr3_aa: ASSQGNSGATDTQY
j_call: TRBJ1-5; cdr3_length: 11; v_call: TRBV12-3/TRBV12-4; cdr3_aa: ASSLQGNQPQH
j_call: TRBJ2-2; cdr3_length: 14; v_call: TRBV6-5; cdr3_aa: ASSYSSGGNTGELF
j_call: TRBJ2-2; cdr3_length: 12; v_call: TRBV11-2; cdr3_aa: ASSFDQNTGELF
j_call: TRBJ2-7; cdr3_length: 14; v_call: TRBV4-2; cdr3_aa: ASSQEGTYRSYEQY
j_call: TRBJ1-4; cdr3_length: 11; v_call: TRBV7-2; cdr3_aa: ASSLSNNEKLF
j_call: TRBJ1-5; cdr3_length: 12; v_call: TRBV28; cdr3_aa: ASSRDRAVQPQH
j_call: TRBJ1-2; cdr3_length: 11; v_call: TRBV28; cdr3_aa: ASSVRTGNDYT
j_call: TRBJ1-2; cdr3_length: 12; v_call: TRBV7-2; cdr3_aa: ASSLEFQNYGYT
j_call: TRBJ2-2; cdr3_length: 11; v_call: TRBV7-9; cdr3_aa: ASSFTGAGELF
j_call: TRBJ2-7; cdr3_length: 12; v_call: TRBV4-3; cdr3_aa: ASSQAGHLYEQY
j_call: TRBJ2-1; cdr3_length: 13; v_call: TRBV7-2; cdr3_aa: ASSSGLAGGNEQF
j_call: TRBJ1-5; cdr3_length: 11; v_call: TRBV6-5; cdr3_aa: ASSSTERQPQH
j_call: TRBJ2-1; cdr3_length: 11; v_call: TRBV5-4; cdr3_aa: ASSFSRNNEQF
j_call: TRBJ1-1; cdr3_length: 13; v_call: TRBV7-2; cdr3_aa: ASSLGGAVNTEAF
j_call: TRBJ1-1; cdr3_length: 11; v_call: TRBV6-5; cdr3_aa: ASHWGGNTEAF
j_call: TRBJ1-1; cdr3_length: 11; v_call: TRBV18; cdr3_aa: ASSSTDNTEAF
j_call: TRBJ2-1; cdr3_length: 13; v_call: TRBV6-6; cdr3_aa: ASSYTHSSYNEQF
j_call: TRBJ1-4; cdr3_length: 14; v_call: TRBV3-1/TRBV3-2; cdr3_aa: ASSLSGTATNEKLF
j_call: TRBJ2-7; cdr3_length: 10; v_call: TRBV2; cdr3_aa: ASTMTVYEQY
j_call: TRBJ1-2; cdr3_length: 13; v_call: TRBV28; cdr3_aa: ASSSPYGANYGYT
j_call: TRBJ2-7; cdr3_length: 11; v_call: TRBV5-5; cdr3_aa: ASSFNRGWEQY
j_call: TRBJ1-2; cdr3_length: 13; v_call: TRBV7-3; cdr3_aa: ASSLTGGANYGYT
j_call: TRBJ1-1; cdr3_length: 10; v_call: TRBV14; cdr3_aa: ASSQAAGWAF
j_call: TRBJ1-2; cdr3_length: 7; v_call: TRBV29-1; cdr3_aa: SVDSGYT
j_call: TRBJ1-1; cdr3_length: 11; v_call: TRBV19; cdr3_aa: ASNPPGQVEAF
j_call: TRBJ1-5; cdr3_length: 11; v_call: TRBV12-3/TRBV12-4; cdr3_aa: ASTGQARQPQH
j_call: TRBJ2-7; cdr3_length: 11; v_call: TRBV24-1; cdr3_aa: ATSDPGQNEQY
j_call: TRBJ1-2; cdr3_length: 11; v_call: TRBV19; cdr3_aa: ASALGHSYGYT
j_call: TRBJ1-1; cdr3_length: 13; v_call: TRBV11-2; cdr3_aa: ASSSLKGRGTEAF
j_call: TRBJ1-1; cdr3_length: 13; v_call: TRBV15; cdr3_aa: ATSSQTSMNTEAF
j_call: TRBJ2-5; cdr3_length: 12; v_call: TRBV7-2; cdr3_aa: ASSPGWAGETQY
j_call: TRBJ1-3; cdr3_length: 13; v_call: TRBV28; cdr3_aa: ASSSQASSGNTIY
j_call: TRBJ1-2; cdr3_length: 12; v_call: TRBV11-2; cdr3_aa: ASSLGQSYYGYT
j_call: TRBJ2-7; cdr3_length: 12; v_call: TRBV5-1; cdr3_aa: ASSPWTGEDEQY
j_call: TRBJ1-2; cdr3_length: 10; v_call: TRBV28; cdr3_aa: ASSFQKDGYT
j_call: TRBJ2-6; cdr3_length: 13; v_call: TRBV13; cdr3_aa: ASSSIRSGANVLT
j_call: TRBJ2-5; cdr3_length: 12; v_call: TRBV24-1; cdr3_aa: ATSDSGYQETQY
j_call: TRBJ2-5; cdr3_length: 12; v_call: TRBV10-2; cdr3_aa: ASSKLALGETQY
j_call: TRBJ1-1; cdr3_length: 13; v_call: TRBV15; cdr3_aa: ATSRDRAWDAEAF
j_call: TRBJ2-2; cdr3_length: 14; v_call: TRBV27; cdr3_aa: ASSLRGGSIAGELF
j_call: TRBJ1-5; cdr3_length: 12; v_call: TRBV19; cdr3_aa: ASSMAGHNQPQH
j_call: TRBJ1-5; cdr3_length: 13; v_call: TRBV4-2; cdr3_aa: ASSQEVGRNQPQH
j_call: TRBJ2-3; cdr3_length: 14; v_call: TRBV5-1; cdr3_aa: ASSLDRQGSTDTQY
j_call: TRBJ1-2; cdr3_length: 12; v_call: TRBV19; cdr3_aa: ASTFNAGLYGYT
j_call: TRBJ1-5; cdr3_length: 14; v_call: TRBV4-2; cdr3_aa: ASSQDVRGSNQPQH
j_call: TRBJ1-5; cdr3_length: 11; v_call: TRBV5-6; cdr3_aa: ASSVDRAQPQH
j_call: TRBJ2-5; cdr3_length: 13; v_call: TRBV5-6; cdr3_aa: ASSLRLAGVETQY
j_call: TRBJ1-6; cdr3_length: 13; v_call: TRBV6-5; cdr3_aa: ASRRQGTINSPLH
j_call: TRBJ1-5; cdr3_length: 13; v_call: TRBV19; cdr3_aa: ASTSRTEPNQPQH
j_call: TRBJ1-6; cdr3_length: 12; v_call: TRBV6-5; cdr3_aa: ASRWTGINSPLH
j_call: TRBJ1-2; cdr3_length: 13; v_call: TRBV27; cdr3_aa: ASSSGNRGLGGYT
j_call: TRBJ1-4; cdr3_length: 13; v_call: TRBV6-2/TRBV6-3; cdr3_aa: ASSYSGKGRDGLF
j_call: TRBJ2-6; cdr3_length: 14; v_call: TRBV6-2/TRBV6-3; cdr3_aa: ASSNLQGPGANVLT
j_call: TRBJ2-3; cdr3_length: 13; v_call: TRBV6-5; cdr3_aa: ASSYSSSGTDTQY